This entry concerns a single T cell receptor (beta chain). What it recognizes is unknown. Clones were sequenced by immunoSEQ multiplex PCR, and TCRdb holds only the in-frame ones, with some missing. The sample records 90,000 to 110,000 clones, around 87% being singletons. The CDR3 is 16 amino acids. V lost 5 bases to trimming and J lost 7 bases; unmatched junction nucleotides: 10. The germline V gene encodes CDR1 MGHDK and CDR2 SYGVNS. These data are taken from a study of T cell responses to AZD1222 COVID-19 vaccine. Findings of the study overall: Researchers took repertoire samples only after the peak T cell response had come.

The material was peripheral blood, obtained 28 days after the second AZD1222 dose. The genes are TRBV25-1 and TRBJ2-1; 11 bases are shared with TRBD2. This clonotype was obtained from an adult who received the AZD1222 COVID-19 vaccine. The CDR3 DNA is TGTGCCAGCAGTAACCTCGGGACTAGCGGCCATAATGAGCAGTTCTTC. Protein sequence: CASSNLGTSGHNEQFF.